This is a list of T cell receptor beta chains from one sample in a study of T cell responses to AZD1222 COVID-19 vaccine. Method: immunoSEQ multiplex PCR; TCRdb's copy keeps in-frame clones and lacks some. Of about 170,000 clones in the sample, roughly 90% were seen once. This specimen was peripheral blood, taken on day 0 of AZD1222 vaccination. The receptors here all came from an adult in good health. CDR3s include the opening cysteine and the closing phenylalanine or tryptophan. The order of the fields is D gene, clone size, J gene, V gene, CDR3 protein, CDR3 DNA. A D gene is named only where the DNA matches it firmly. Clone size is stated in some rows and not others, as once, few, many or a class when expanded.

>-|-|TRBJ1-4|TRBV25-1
CASSEIMGWDRNEKLFF
TGTGCCAGCAGTGAAATTATGGGATGGGATCGTAATGAAAAACTGTTTTTT
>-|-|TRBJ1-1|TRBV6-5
CASSYTLPSYTSEAFF
TGTGCCAGCAGTTACACGCTCCCATCGTATACCTCCGAAGCTTTCTTT
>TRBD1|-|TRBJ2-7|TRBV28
CASSFTTGGSYEQYF
TGTGCCAGCAGTTTTACGACAGGGGGATCCTACGAGCAGTACTTC
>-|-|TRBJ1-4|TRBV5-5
CASSHEAGTSEREKLFF
TGTGCCAGCAGCCACGAAGCCGGGACCTCCGAGAGAGAAAAACTGTTTTTT
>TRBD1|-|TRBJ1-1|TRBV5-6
CASSLGQVEAFF
TGTGCCAGCAGCTTAGGACAGGTTGAAGCTTTCTTT
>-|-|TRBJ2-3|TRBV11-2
CASTPRDTQYF
TGTGCCAGCACACCGCGAGATACGCAGTATTTT
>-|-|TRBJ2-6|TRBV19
CASSITKWANVLTF
TGTGCCAGTAGTATAACTAAGTGGGCCAACGTCCTGACTTTC
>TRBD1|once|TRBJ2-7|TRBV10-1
CASSESNRDSPYEQYF
TGCGCCAGCAGTGAGTCGAATCGGGACAGCCCCTACGAGCAGTACTTC
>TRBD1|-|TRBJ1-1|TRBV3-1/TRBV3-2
CASSRGQAGTEAFF
TGTGCCAGCAGTCGCGGACAGGCCGGGACTGAAGCTTTCTTT
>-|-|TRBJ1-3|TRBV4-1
CASSLDRVGPDTIYF
TGCGCCAGCAGCCTGGACCGGGTTGGACCGGACACCATATATTTT
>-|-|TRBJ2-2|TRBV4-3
CASSQYQNTGELFF
TGCGCCAGCAGCCAATACCAAAACACCGGGGAGCTGTTTTTT
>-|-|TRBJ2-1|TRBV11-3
CASSFAGAGYNEQFF
TGTGCCAGCAGCTTCGCGGGGGCAGGCTACAATGAGCAGTTCTTC
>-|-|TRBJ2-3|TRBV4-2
CASSQVIRTTTDTQYF
TGTGCCAGCAGCCAAGTAATTAGGACAACCACAGATACGCAGTATTTT
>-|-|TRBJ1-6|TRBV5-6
CASSWDGRGYNSPLHF
TGTGCCAGCAGCTGGGATGGTAGGGGCTATAATTCACCCCTCCACTTT
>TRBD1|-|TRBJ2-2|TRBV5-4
CASSHGTGKVGELFF
TGTGCCAGCAGCCATGGGACAGGGAAGGTCGGGGAGCTGTTTTTT
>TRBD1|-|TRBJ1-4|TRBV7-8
CASSSTGYGEKLFF
TGTGCCAGCAGCTCGACAGGGTATGGTGAAAAACTGTTTTTT
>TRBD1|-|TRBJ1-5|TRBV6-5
CASTRTGEGNQPQHF
TGTGCCAGCACCAGGACAGGGGAGGGCAATCAGCCCCAGCATTTT
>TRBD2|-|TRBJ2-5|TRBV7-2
CASSLRLAGVETQYF
TGTGCCAGCAGCTTGAGACTAGCGGGGGTGGAGACCCAGTACTTC